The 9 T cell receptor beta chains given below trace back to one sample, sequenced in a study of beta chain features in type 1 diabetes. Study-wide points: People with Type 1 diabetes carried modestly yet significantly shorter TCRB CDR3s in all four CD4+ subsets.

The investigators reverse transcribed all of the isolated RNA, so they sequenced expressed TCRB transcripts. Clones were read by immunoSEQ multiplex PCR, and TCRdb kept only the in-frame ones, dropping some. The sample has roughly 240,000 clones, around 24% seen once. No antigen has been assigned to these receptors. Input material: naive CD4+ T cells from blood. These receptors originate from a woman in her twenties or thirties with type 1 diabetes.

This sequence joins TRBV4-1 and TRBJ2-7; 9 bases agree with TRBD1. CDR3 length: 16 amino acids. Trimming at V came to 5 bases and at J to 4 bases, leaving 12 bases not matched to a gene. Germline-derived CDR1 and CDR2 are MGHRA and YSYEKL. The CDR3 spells CASSKGQGGDLYEQYF. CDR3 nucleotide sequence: TGCGCCAGCAGCAAGGGACAGGGAGGGGATTTATACGAGCAGTACTTC.

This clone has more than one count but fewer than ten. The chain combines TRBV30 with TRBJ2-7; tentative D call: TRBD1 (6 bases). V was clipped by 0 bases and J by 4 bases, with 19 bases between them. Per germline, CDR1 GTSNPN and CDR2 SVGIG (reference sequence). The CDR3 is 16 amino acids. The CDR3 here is CAWSVPSGQRPYEQYF. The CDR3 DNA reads TGTGCCTGGAGTGTACCGTCGGGACAACGGCCGTACGAGCAGTACTTC.

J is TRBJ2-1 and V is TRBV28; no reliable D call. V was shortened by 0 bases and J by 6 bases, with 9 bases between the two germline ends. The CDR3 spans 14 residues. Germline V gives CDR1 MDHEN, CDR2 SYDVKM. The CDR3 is CASSLWSMVNEQFF. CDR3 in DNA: TGTGCCAGCAGTTTATGGTCTATGGTCAATGAGCAGTTCTTC.

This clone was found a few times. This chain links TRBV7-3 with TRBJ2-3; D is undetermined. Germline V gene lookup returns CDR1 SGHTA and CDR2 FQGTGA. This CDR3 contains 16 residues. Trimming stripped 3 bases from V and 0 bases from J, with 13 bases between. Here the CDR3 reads CASSLAPWASTDTQYF. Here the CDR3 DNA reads TGTGCCAGCAGCTTGGCGCCGTGGGCGAGCACAGATACGCAGTATTTT.

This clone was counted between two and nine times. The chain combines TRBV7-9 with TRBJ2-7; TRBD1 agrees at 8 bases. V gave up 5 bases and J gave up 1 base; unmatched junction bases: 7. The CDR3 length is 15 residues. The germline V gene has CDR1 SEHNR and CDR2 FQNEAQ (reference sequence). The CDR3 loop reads CASSARTGPSYEQYF. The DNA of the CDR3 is TGTGCCAGCAGCGCCCGGACAGGGCCGTCCTACGAGCAGTACTTC.

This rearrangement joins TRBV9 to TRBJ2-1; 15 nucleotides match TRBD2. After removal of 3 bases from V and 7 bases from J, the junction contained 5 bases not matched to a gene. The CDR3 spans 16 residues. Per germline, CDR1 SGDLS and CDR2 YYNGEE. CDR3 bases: TGTGCCAGCAGCGGCGGACTAGCGGGAGGGCAGAATGAGCAGTTCTTC. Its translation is CASSGGLAGGQNEQFF.

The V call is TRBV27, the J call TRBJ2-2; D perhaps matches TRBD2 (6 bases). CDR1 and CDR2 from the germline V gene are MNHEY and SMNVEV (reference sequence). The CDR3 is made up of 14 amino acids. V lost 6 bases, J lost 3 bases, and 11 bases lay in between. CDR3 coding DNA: TGTGCCAGCAGACGGGACTTTTACACCGGGGAGCTGTTTTTT. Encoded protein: CASRRDFYTGELFF.

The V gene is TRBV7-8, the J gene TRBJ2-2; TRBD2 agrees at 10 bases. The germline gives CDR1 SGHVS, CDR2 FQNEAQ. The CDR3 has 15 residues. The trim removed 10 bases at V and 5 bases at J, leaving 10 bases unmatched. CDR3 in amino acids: CATSKASGRTGELFF. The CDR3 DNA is TGTGCCACCTCCAAGGCTAGCGGGAGAACCGGGGAGCTGTTTTTT. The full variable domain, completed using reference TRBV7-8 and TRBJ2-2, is GAGVSQSPRYKVAKRGQDVALRCDPISGHVSLFWYQQALGQGPEFLTYFQNEAQLDKSGLPSDRFFAERPEGSVSTLKIQRTQQEDSAVYLCATSKASGRTGELFFGEGSRLTVL.

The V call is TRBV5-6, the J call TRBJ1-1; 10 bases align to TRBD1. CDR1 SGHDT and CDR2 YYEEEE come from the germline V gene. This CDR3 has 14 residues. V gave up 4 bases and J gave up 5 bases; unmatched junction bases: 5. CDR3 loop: CASSPGQGRTEAFF. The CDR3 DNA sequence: TGTGCCAGCAGCCCGGGACAGGGGAGGACTGAAGCTTTCTTT.